These 24 T cell receptor beta chains were all obtained from the same sample, sequenced in a study of somatic mutations in cytotoxic T cells in rheumatoid arthritis. Only in-frame clones appear in the TCRdb table, and some are missing; sequencing was by immunoSEQ multiplex PCR. This sample has just under 9,500 clones, with roughly 85% found just once. Material: CD8+ T cells sorted from blood. These receptors all come from an adult with rheumatoid arthritis.

V is TRBV28 and J is TRBJ2-1, with D hard to call. Germline-derived CDR1 and CDR2 are MDHEN and SYDVKM. Trimming pared 8 bases from V and 0 bases from J, leaving 11 bases between. The CDR3 contains 14 residues. The CDR3 loop is CASQTFGSYNEQFF. The CDR3 DNA reads TGTGCCAGCCAAACATTTGGCTCCTACAATGAGCAGTTCTTC.

The chain couples TRBV6-4 to TRBJ2-1; 8 bases fit TRBD2. Germline CDR1 reads MRHNA; CDR2 reads SNTAGT. The CDR3 runs 14 residues. V was pared by 2 bases and J by 8 bases, with 5 bases of the junction left unmatched. CDR3 amino acids: CASSDGLAGDEQFF. The DNA of the CDR3 is TGTGCCAGCAGTGACGGACTAGCAGGCGATGAGCAGTTCTTC.

V usage is TRBV9 and J usage is TRBJ2-6; TRBD1 agrees at 8 bases. The CDR3 spans 16 residues. Unmatched junction bases numbered 5, after V lost 3 bases and J lost 3 bases. The germline gives CDR1 SGDLS, CDR2 YYNGEE. CDR3 protein: CASSADRGGGANVLTF. DNA of the CDR3: TGTGCCAGCAGCGCCGACAGGGGTGGTGGGGCCAACGTCCTGACTTTC.

The chain employs TRBV6-6 and TRBJ1-5; TRBD1 might be the D (6 bases). There are 12 residues in the CDR3. Germline CDR1 and CDR2: MNHNY and SVGAGI (reference sequence). V shed 7 bases and J shed 9 bases, with 13 bases lying between them. In nucleotides, the CDR3 is TGTGCCAGCATGGAGGAGGGGGGGCCCCAGCATTTT. It codes for CASMEEGGPQHF.

The chain couples TRBV28 to TRBJ2-1; D is perhaps TRBD2 (5 bases). Trimming cost V 3 bases and J 8 bases, with 14 bases left between them. The CDR3 is 14 residues long. In germline, CDR1 is MDHEN, CDR2 SYDVKM. The CDR3 here is CASSFRLAPDEQFF. In nucleotides, the CDR3 is TGTGCCAGCAGTTTCCGTCTAGCTCCCGATGAGCAGTTCTTC.

V is TRBV7-6 and J is TRBJ1-2; tentatively, D is TRBD1 (5 bases). V lost 1 base to trimming and J lost 3 bases, with 15 bases between them. The CDR3 has 16 amino acids. Germline V gene data show CDR1 as SGHVS and CDR2 as FNYEAQ. The CDR3 region is CASSLERAGLDYGYTF. The CDR3 DNA follows: TGTGCCAGCAGCTTAGAACGGGCAGGGCTGGACTATGGCTACACCTTC.

The rearrangement uses TRBV7-9 and TRBJ2-7, with 7 nucleotides matching TRBD1. This CDR3 comprises 13 residues. Germline V gene sequence: CDR1 SEHNR, CDR2 FQNEAQ (reference sequence). The ends lost 5 bases at V and 5 bases at J; junction bases unmatched: 6. CDR3 in DNA: TGTGCCAGCAGCCCCTACCAGGGGGACGAGCAGTACTTC. Translating it yields CASSPYQGDEQYF.

The J gene is TRBJ2-2, the V gene TRBV11-2; D remains unclear. CDR3 length: 15 amino acids. V lost 3 bases, J lost 4 bases, and 12 bases lay in between. Germline CDR1 and CDR2: SGHAT and FQNNGV. CDR3 region: CASSFSASGTGELFF. The CDR3 DNA follows: TGTGCCAGCAGCTTTTCGGCTAGTGGCACCGGGGAGCTGTTTTTT.

The chain is built from TRBV27 and TRBJ2-7; D may be TRBD1 (6 bases). CDR1 and CDR2 from the germline V gene are MNHEY and SMNVEV (reference sequence). V was pared by 4 bases and J by 0 bases, with 10 bases between. CDR3 length equals 14 residues. The CDR3 nucleotides are TGTGCCAGCAGTTCCCGGGACACCTCCTACGAGCAGTACTTC. Translated, it gives CASSSRDTSYEQYF.

This clone occurred a few times. The chain carries TRBV11-2 and TRBJ2-5; the D is unclear. CDR1 and CDR2 from the germline V gene are SGHAT and FQNNGV. V was trimmed by 4 bases and J by 2 bases, leaving 8 bases between them. The CDR3 is made up of 13 amino acids. Here the CDR3 DNA reads TGTGCCAGCAGCTCAGACTGGCAAGAGACCCAGTACTTC. This sequence encodes CASSSDWQETQYF.

A few counts support this clone. V is TRBV27 and J is TRBJ2-7, with D possibly matching TRBD2 (5 bases). Trimming left V 5 bases short and J 5 bases short, with 16 bases between. From germline, CDR1 is MNHEY and CDR2 SMNVEV (reference sequence). This CDR3 is built from 14 residues. The CDR3 DNA reads TGTGCCAGCAGTCCCCTTCCCGCGGGCGACGAGCAGTACTTC. This sequence encodes CASSPLPAGDEQYF.

This clone turned up a few times. The chain links TRBV19 to TRBJ2-7, with D tentatively TRBD1 (5 bases). Germline V CDR1 and CDR2: LNHDA, SQIVND (reference sequence). The CDR3 length is 14 residues. Deletions cut 6 bases from V and 6 bases from J, with 18 bases between. In DNA form, the CDR3 reads TGTGCCAGTAGCTTCGACGGAGTGGGGCTCGAGCAGTACTTC. It translates to CASSFDGVGLEQYF.

The chain joins TRBV15 to TRBJ2-7; D not resolved. This CDR3 spans 14 amino acids. V lost 3 bases and J 2 bases, leaving 11 bases between the germline ends. Germline assignment: CDR1 LNHNV and CDR2 YYDKDF (reference sequence). The CDR3 loop reads CATSRADLPYEQYF. CDR3 coding DNA: TGTGCCACCAGCAGGGCGGACCTGCCCTACGAGCAGTACTTC.

J is TRBJ2-7 and V is TRBV6-6, with 7 bases identical to TRBD1. The CDR3 consists of 15 residues. CDR1 is MNHNY and CDR2 is SVGAGI in the germline V gene (reference sequence). J was trimmed by 5 bases and V by 6 bases; bases with no gene match: 13. The chain's CDR3 is CASSPRVGGSDEQYF. Written as DNA, the CDR3 is TGTGCCAGCAGCCCCCGGGTAGGGGGCAGCGACGAGCAGTACTTC.

The V gene is TRBV28, the J gene TRBJ2-5; D unclear. The CDR3 spans 13 residues. Between the trimmed V and J ends, which lost 7 bases and 3 bases, there was a span of 12 bases. Germline CDR1 reads MDHEN; CDR2 reads SYDVKM. CDR3 region: CASTTVMEETQYF. The DNA of the CDR3 is TGTGCCAGCACCACCGTGATGGAAGAGACCCAGTACTTC.

V and J are TRBV9 and TRBJ1-2, with D unclear. Germline CDR1 SGDLS, CDR2 YYNGEE. The CDR3 contains 14 residues. V was shortened by 4 bases and J by 4 bases, with 14 bases between the two germline ends. Written as DNA, the CDR3 is TGTGCCAGCAGCCCAGACACCGGAGGCTATGGCTACACCTTC. Translating gives CASSPDTGGYGYTF.

The rearrangement uses TRBV7-3 and TRBJ1-5, with unresolved D. CDR1 and CDR2 from the germline V gene are SGHTA and FQGTGA. This CDR3 region has 12 residues. The V and J ends lost 5 bases and 4 bases respectively, with 6 bases between them. The CDR3 is CASSEQNQPQHF. CDR3 DNA sequence: TGTGCCAGCAGCGAACAGAATCAGCCCCAGCATTTT.

The chain uses TRBV28 and TRBJ2-7, with D perhaps given as TRBD1 or TRBD2 (5 bases each). The CDR3 totals 17 residues. The V end lost 5 bases, the J end lost 4 bases, and 24 bases lay between the germline ends. The germline V gene has CDR1 MDHEN and CDR2 SYDVKM. This chain's CDR3 is CASSPLAEVGGAYEQYF. As DNA, the CDR3 is TGTGCCAGCAGTCCCCTGGCCGAGGTTGGGGGAGCGTACGAGCAGTACTTC.

A note on this clone: This same CDR3 is encoded by further DNA sequences in the sample. This rearrangement joins TRBV6-1 to TRBJ2-1, with D uncertain. The CDR3 covers 12 residues. The germline gives CDR1 MNHNS, CDR2 SASEGT. Trimming stripped 7 bases from V and 4 bases from J, with 8 bases between. The CDR3 protein is CASISVYNEQFF. The CDR3 nucleotides read TGTGCCAGCATTTCGGTGTACAATGAGCAGTTCTTC.

This clone is medium-sized. The chain has TRBV9 and TRBJ2-7, with D tentatively TRBD2 (5 bases). V was shortened by 0 bases and J by 4 bases, with 11 bases between the two germline ends. Germline CDR1 SGDLS, CDR2 YYNGEE. CDR3 length: 14 residues. CDR3 residues: CASSVDYSGYEQYF. In DNA form, the CDR3 reads TGTGCCAGCAGCGTAGACTACAGCGGATACGAGCAGTACTTC.

The V and J genes are TRBV19 and TRBJ2-7; D unclear. The germline V gene encodes CDR1 LNHDA and CDR2 SQIVND (reference sequence). The CDR3 has 13 residues. V was cut by 1 base and J by 5 bases, with 9 bases left in between. The CDR3: CASSIVQANEQYF. CDR3 in DNA: TGTGCCAGTAGTATAGTTCAAGCGAACGAGCAGTACTTC.

The chain uses TRBV2 and TRBJ2-3, with 7 bases aligning to TRBD1. V was pared by 4 bases and J by 2 bases, with 6 bases of the junction left unmatched. In germline, CDR1 is SNHLY, CDR2 FYNNEI. This CDR3 contains 15 residues. CDR3: CASSAGQASTDTQYF. CDR3 DNA sequence: TGTGCCAGCAGTGCAGGACAGGCGTCCACAGATACGCAGTATTTT.

V is TRBV4-3 and J is TRBJ2-3; no definite D call. V gave up 0 bases and J gave up 5 bases, with 9 bases separating them. CDR3 length: 14 residues. The germline CDR1 and CDR2 sequences are LGHNA and YSLEER. The CDR3 nucleotides read TGCGCCAGCAGCCAAGATGAAATTGGAGATACGCAGTATTTT. Residues: CASSQDEIGDTQYF.

The CDR3 DNA is TGTGCCAGCAGTGAACTTGGACAGACCTACGAGCAGTACTTC. Translation gives CASSELGQTYEQYF. The chain is built from TRBV6-1 and TRBJ2-7, with D maybe TRBD1 (6 bases). CDR1 MNHNS and CDR2 SASEGT come from the germline V gene. The germline V and J ends were trimmed by 2 bases and 2 bases, with 10 bases remaining between them. The CDR3 runs 14 residues.